The clone carrying this T cell receptor (beta chain) appeared a single time. CDR1 and CDR2 (germline): SQVTM, ANQGSEA. This CDR3 spans 14 amino acids. Trimming took off 7 bases at V and 4 bases at J, with 19 bases between the two ends. This record comes from a study of control samples from healthy donors and cancer patients. Sequenced by immunoSEQ multiplex PCR; TCRdb stores in-frame clones only, minus some. The sample carries 70,000 to 95,000 clones, approximately 94% recorded once. The specimen sequenced was PBMCs. This TCR came from a woman aged 40 to 50 with lung cancer. The V call is TRBV29-1, the J call TRBJ1-2; D gene unclear. The CDR3 sequence: CSATGSDVIYGYTF. CDR3 nucleotide sequence: TGCAGCGCCACCGGCTCGGACGTTATCTATGGCTACACCTTC.